Listed below are T cell receptor beta chains from one sample, sequenced in a study of cytomegalovirus exposure and HLA in healthy donors. TCRdb's table, derived via immunoSEQ multiplex PCR, lists solely in-frame clones and lacks some. This sample yields under 120,000 clones, of which roughly three quarters are seen a single time; about a tenth belongs to the top ten. The specimen sequenced was PBMCs. These receptors came from a man in his forties in good health and CMV-seropositive. Both conserved end residues are trimmed from each CDR3. Each record gives: D gene, V gene, J gene, CDR3 protein. The D gene is left open where the match is weak.

d_gene: .; v_gene: TRBV28; j_gene: TRBJ2-3; CDR3aa: ASSLGSGMSTDTQY
d_gene: .; v_gene: TRBV7-9; j_gene: TRBJ1-4; CDR3aa: ASSLDLKGEKLF
d_gene: .; v_gene: TRBV19; j_gene: TRBJ1-5; CDR3aa: ASSIRGGVQPQH
d_gene: .; v_gene: TRBV12-5; j_gene: TRBJ1-5; CDR3aa: ASGLVPRRAPH
d_gene: TRBD2; v_gene: TRBV7-8; j_gene: TRBJ2-5; CDR3aa: ASSLNRLAGETQY
d_gene: .; v_gene: TRBV9; j_gene: TRBJ2-6; CDR3aa: ASSVNEGVPGANVLT
d_gene: .; v_gene: TRBV14; j_gene: TRBJ2-5; CDR3aa: ASSQDRQRKALQETQY
d_gene: TRBD1; v_gene: TRBV7-9; j_gene: TRBJ1-2; CDR3aa: ASSSHRGLVYGYT
d_gene: TRBD2; v_gene: TRBV2; j_gene: TRBJ2-2; CDR3aa: ASSHGLAGGSGELF
d_gene: .; v_gene: TRBV27; j_gene: TRBJ2-7; CDR3aa: ASSLPGSRREQY
d_gene: .; v_gene: TRBV6-5; j_gene: TRBJ1-1; CDR3aa: ASSLWQENTEAF
d_gene: TRBD2; v_gene: TRBV4-1; j_gene: TRBJ2-1; CDR3aa: ASSQGTSGRANEQF
d_gene: .; v_gene: TRBV7-6; j_gene: TRBJ1-4; CDR3aa: ASSLEYKGSAGGNEKLF
d_gene: .; v_gene: TRBV7-9; j_gene: TRBJ1-1; CDR3aa: ASSRPGGPEAF
d_gene: TRBD2; v_gene: TRBV4-1; j_gene: TRBJ2-7; CDR3aa: ASSQLGGRGTYEQY
d_gene: .; v_gene: TRBV28; j_gene: TRBJ2-3; CDR3aa: ASSLGRADTQY
d_gene: TRBD2; v_gene: TRBV11-2; j_gene: TRBJ2-5; CDR3aa: ANLAGGHWTQY
d_gene: .; v_gene: TRBV29-1; j_gene: TRBJ2-1; CDR3aa: SVEAWGEEGNEQF
d_gene: TRBD2; v_gene: TRBV27; j_gene: TRBJ2-5; CDR3aa: ASSFTLAGAQETQY
d_gene: TRBD1; v_gene: TRBV2; j_gene: TRBJ2-7; CDR3aa: ASSPDRGHEQY
d_gene: .; v_gene: TRBV6-5; j_gene: TRBJ2-5; CDR3aa: ATGQETQY
d_gene: .; v_gene: TRBV10-1; j_gene: TRBJ1-1; CDR3aa: ASTGQRTATEAF
d_gene: .; v_gene: TRBV27; j_gene: TRBJ1-2; CDR3aa: ASSFQGFHGYT
d_gene: .; v_gene: TRBV10-1; j_gene: TRBJ1-1; CDR3aa: ASSESGDTEAF
d_gene: .; v_gene: TRBV18; j_gene: TRBJ2-1; CDR3aa: ASLPSAMHNEQF
d_gene: TRBD2; v_gene: TRBV2; j_gene: TRBJ2-3; CDR3aa: ARKREATDTQY
d_gene: TRBD1; v_gene: TRBV29-1; j_gene: TRBJ2-5; CDR3aa: SAGQGQETQY
d_gene: .; v_gene: TRBV12-5; j_gene: TRBJ1-1; CDR3aa: ASGFGKTEAF
d_gene: TRBD1; v_gene: TRBV5-8; j_gene: TRBJ1-5; CDR3aa: ASSSSGTDFLGPQH
d_gene: .; v_gene: TRBV9; j_gene: TRBJ1-2; CDR3aa: ASSVVGGRDGYT
d_gene: TRBD2; v_gene: TRBV9; j_gene: TRBJ2-5; CDR3aa: ASSVASGRGETQY
d_gene: TRBD2; v_gene: TRBV5-4; j_gene: TRBJ2-7; CDR3aa: ASSLGVGAGPDEQY
d_gene: TRBD2; v_gene: TRBV9; j_gene: TRBJ2-3; CDR3aa: ASSPRLAGAGDTQY
d_gene: .; v_gene: TRBV18; j_gene: TRBJ2-7; CDR3aa: ASSLVYEQY
d_gene: .; v_gene: TRBV18; j_gene: TRBJ2-7; CDR3aa: ASSPPQGYEQY
d_gene: .; v_gene: TRBV6-1; j_gene: TRBJ1-5; CDR3aa: ASRLSTGNQPQH
d_gene: .; v_gene: TRBV9; j_gene: TRBJ1-1; CDR3aa: ASSETKGGVTEAF
d_gene: TRBD2; v_gene: TRBV27; j_gene: TRBJ2-1; CDR3aa: ASSWGRGLGEQF